These 15 T cell receptor beta chains were sequenced from one sample in a study of blood T cell repertoires in COVID-19. Only in-frame clones appear in the TCRdb table, and some are missing; sequencing was by immunoSEQ multiplex PCR. The table shows approximately 530,000 clones, with approximately 88% occurring only once. The specimen was peripheral blood. Receptors originate from a woman aged 45-65 years with COVID-19, enrolled during active disease.

The chain couples TRBV3-1 (or the pseudogene TRBV3-2) to TRBJ2-7, with TRBD1 matching over 7 bases. CDR1 and CDR2 from the germline V gene are LGHDT and YNNKEL (reference sequence). The CDR3 contains 12 residues. The junction had 9 bases not matched to a gene; V was cut back by 4 bases and J by 12 bases. CDR3 sequence: CASSLGDSRPYF. The CDR3 region has the DNA TGTGCCAGCAGCCTGGGGGACAGTCGCCCGTACTTC.

This sequence joins TRBV6-6 and TRBJ1-1, with D perhaps matching TRBD1 (5 bases). Between the trimmed V and J ends, which lost 4 bases and 0 bases, there was a span of 15 bases. The CDR3 is 16 amino acids. Germline-derived CDR1 and CDR2 are MNHNY and SVGAGI (reference sequence). The CDR3 DNA follows: TGTGCCAGCAGTTGGGGGTTCGGGAGGCTGAACACTGAAGCTTTCTTT. This gives the protein CASSWGFGRLNTEAFF.

V is TRBV2 and J is TRBJ2-7; 12 nucleotides agree with TRBD1. This CDR3 has 15 amino acids. The germline V gene encodes CDR1 SNHLY and CDR2 FYNNEI. V shed 4 bases, J shed 4 bases, and the junction held 5 bases outside the gene matches. The CDR3 is CASSVGQGAFYEQYF. CDR3 DNA: TGTGCCAGCAGTGTGGGACAGGGGGCTTTTTACGAGCAGTACTTC.

This chain joins TRBV3-1 (or the pseudogene TRBV3-2) and TRBJ1-2, with 7 bases aligning to TRBD1. Trimming at V came to 0 bases and at J to 8 bases, leaving 6 bases not matched to a gene. The CDR3 sequence is 14 residues long. The germline CDR1 and CDR2 sequences are LGHDT and YNNKEL (reference sequence). In DNA form, the CDR3 reads TGTGCCAGCAGCCAAGATGGGACAGTTTCGGGCTACACCTTC. Protein: CASSQDGTVSGYTF.

This sequence joins TRBV24-1 and TRBJ2-7, with 8 bases lining up with TRBD1. V was clipped by 9 bases and J by 3 bases; unmatched bases: 3. In germline, CDR1 is KGHDR, CDR2 SFDVKD. This CDR3 has 12 residues. CDR3 sequence: CATQGAGYEQYF. In nucleotides, the CDR3 is TGTGCCACCCAGGGGGCAGGCTACGAGCAGTACTTC.

The sample holds a few counts of this clone. The genes are TRBV5-1 and TRBJ2-1; 10 bases line up with TRBD2. Germline trimming cut 3 bases from V and 3 bases from J; bases unmatched to any gene: 12. This CDR3 region has 18 residues. Germline CDR1 SGHRS, CDR2 YFSETQ. The CDR3 is CASSYYMQRGGNYNEQFF. DNA of the CDR3: TGCGCCAGCAGCTATTACATGCAGCGGGGGGGAAACTACAATGAGCAGTTCTTC.

The V and J genes are TRBV11-2 and TRBJ2-7; 10 bases line up with TRBD2. The CDR3 runs 16 residues. Germline lookup yields CDR1 SGHAT and CDR2 FQNNGV. V lost 4 bases and J lost 3; bases outside the gene matches: 9. CDR3 coding DNA: TGTGCCAGCAGCTCACCGACTAGCGGGCTTTACTACGAGCAGTACTTC. Protein: CASSSPTSGLYYEQYF.

The rearrangement links TRBV7-6 to TRBJ2-7, with D possibly TRBD2 on 6 matching bases. CDR1 and CDR2 (germline): SGHVS, FNYEAQ. This CDR3 is built from 15 residues. V was pared by 2 bases and J by 2 bases, with 13 bases between. CDR3: CASSLISGGTYEQYF. CDR3 in DNA: TGTGCCAGCAGCTTAATTTCTGGGGGGACCTACGAGCAGTACTTC.

V and J are TRBV28 and TRBJ1-1; D is perhaps TRBD1 (6 bases). With 3 bases removed from V and 2 bases from J, the gap between germline ends came to 22 bases. This CDR3 comprises 18 residues. CDR1 is MDHEN, CDR2 SYDVKM, per germline. The CDR3 spells CASSLRGGWQGPNTEAFF. Here the CDR3 DNA reads TGTGCCAGCAGTTTGAGGGGGGGGTGGCAGGGGCCAAACACTGAAGCTTTCTTT.

This clone showed up just once. This chain connects TRBV6-1 to TRBJ1-2, with a tentative D call TRBD1 (5 bases). There are 15 residues in the CDR3. V was pared by 2 bases and J by 0 bases, with 10 bases between. The germline V gene encodes CDR1 MNHNS and CDR2 SASEGT. In nucleotides, the CDR3 is TGTGCCAGCAGTGAACGGCCAGGGACTAACTATGGCTACACCTTC. It encodes CASSERPGTNYGYTF.

This clone was counted only a few times. The V and J genes are TRBV14 and TRBJ2-2; D is undetermined. The CDR3 sequence is 15 residues long. V lost 1 base and J lost 1, with 7 bases in between. Looked up from germline, CDR1 is SGHDN and CDR2 is FVKESK. The CDR3 DNA reads TGTGCCAGCAGCCAAGTCAGACAGAACACCGGGGAGCTGTTTTTT. Translated, it gives CASSQVRQNTGELFF.

CDR3 protein: CASSQTVSYEQYF. In DNA form, the CDR3 reads TGTGCCAGCAGCCAGACAGTCTCCTACGAGCAGTACTTC. The V and J genes are TRBV7-5 and TRBJ2-7; the table's D call, TRBD1, has no DNA check behind it. TRBV7-5 is termed a pseudogene. This CDR3 is 13 amino acids long.

This chain joins TRBV5-1 and TRBJ2-3; 9 nucleotides line up with TRBD1. Germline V gene data show CDR1 as SGHRS and CDR2 as YFSETQ. The CDR3 sequence is 17 residues long. Unmatched junction bases numbered 8, after V lost 2 bases and J lost 1 base. For the CDR3, the DNA is TGCGCCAGCAGCTTTACAGGGGGCGCGTCTCGCACAGATACGCAGTATTTT. Translated: CASSFTGGASRTDTQYF.

This clone showed up just once. The gene calls are TRBV5-4 and TRBJ2-5, with 9 bases matching TRBD2. The junction had 7 bases not matched to a gene; V was cut back by 5 bases and J by 2 bases. CDR1 is SGHNT, CDR2 YYREEE, per germline (reference sequence). The CDR3 runs to 15 residues. As DNA, the CDR3 is TGTGCCAGCAGTGGCGGGGGGGCTGGGCAAGAGACCCAGTACTTC. As protein: CASSGGGAGQETQYF.

This clone occurred a few times. The chain couples TRBV5-1 to TRBJ2-3; TRBD2 is a possible D gene (5 bases). The V gene lost 4 bases and the J gene lost 1 base, with 19 bases spanning the gap. CDR1 SGHRS and CDR2 YFSETQ come from the germline V gene. CDR3 length: 17 residues. For the CDR3, the DNA is TGCGCCAGCAGCCCTATCGGACTTTTGGCGGGCACAGATACGCAGTATTTT. The encoded protein is CASSPIGLLAGTDTQYF.